This is a list of T cell receptor beta chains from one sample in a study of regulatory T cells in long-lasting Graves disease. From the multiplex PCR reads, TCRdb called clonotypes with MiXCR, one entry per CDR3 protein. Among 500,000 or so distinct CDR3 sequences listed, 16% were seen once. These data were also filed under a second study, of T cells in Graves' hyperthyroidism and ophthalmopathy.

Sample: peripheral blood mononuclear cells (PBMCs), taken at new diagnosis, from a patient treated with antithyroid drugs. The receptors stem from a middle-aged man with Graves disease. The CDR3 runs from the conserved cysteine through the conserved F or W. The D gene is left open where the match is weak. For some rows the clone size is stated as once, few or many, or as a class when expanded; others skip it.

v_call: TRBV20-1
clone_size: many
j_call: TRBJ2-5
d_call: -
cdr3_aa: CSASRGGEETQYF
cdr3_nt: TGCAGTGCTAGCCGGGGCGGGGAAGAGACCCAGTACTTC

v_call: TRBV27
clone_size: many
j_call: TRBJ1-5
d_call: TRBD1
cdr3_aa: CASSPSFGTGGQPQHF
cdr3_nt: TGTGCCAGCAGTCCAAGTTTCGGGACAGGGGGCCAGCCCCAGCATTTT

v_call: TRBV6-9
clone_size: few
j_call: TRBJ2-7
d_call: -
cdr3_aa: CASSYGPSFYEQYF
cdr3_nt: TGTGCCAGCAGTTACGGCCCTAGTTTCTACGAGCAGTACTTC

v_call: TRBV18
clone_size: -
j_call: TRBJ2-7
d_call: -
cdr3_aa: CASSPLQDEQYF
cdr3_nt: TGTGCCAGCTCACCACTCCAGGACGAGCAGTACTTC

v_call: TRBV20-1
clone_size: many
j_call: TRBJ1-5
d_call: TRBD1
cdr3_aa: CSARRTGDQPQHF
cdr3_nt: TGCAGTGCTAGAAGGACAGGGGATCAGCCCCAGCATTTT

v_call: TRBV4-1
clone_size: few
j_call: TRBJ1-3
d_call: -
cdr3_aa: CASSQEGAGDPGNTIYF
cdr3_nt: TGCGCCAGCAGCCAAGAGGGTGCGGGGGACCCTGGAAACACCATATATTTT

v_call: TRBV7-6
clone_size: many
j_call: TRBJ2-3
d_call: TRBD2
cdr3_aa: CASSARDYRDTQYF
cdr3_nt: TGTGCCAGCAGCGCCCGGGACTACAGAGATACGCAGTATTTT

v_call: TRBV2
clone_size: -
j_call: TRBJ2-1
d_call: -
cdr3_aa: CASSERWPNEQFF
cdr3_nt: TGTGCCAGCAGTGAAAGGTGGCCCAATGAGCAGTTCTTC

v_call: TRBV12-5
clone_size: few
j_call: TRBJ1-3
d_call: -
cdr3_aa: CASGFENGNTIYF
cdr3_nt: TGTGCTAGTGGTTTCGAAAATGGAAACACCATATATTTT

v_call: TRBV7-8
clone_size: -
j_call: TRBJ2-1
d_call: -
cdr3_aa: CASSLAQINEQFF
cdr3_nt: TGTGCCAGCAGCTTAGCCCAGATCAATGAGCAGTTCTTC

v_call: TRBV15
clone_size: few
j_call: TRBJ2-6
d_call: TRBD1
cdr3_aa: CATSGMPGQAFSGANVLTF
cdr3_nt: TGTGCCACCAGCGGCATGCCGGGACAGGCGTTCTCTGGGGCCAACGTCCTGACTTTC

v_call: TRBV20-1
clone_size: -
j_call: TRBJ2-7
d_call: -
cdr3_aa: CSAPDSGSYEQYF
cdr3_nt: TGCAGTGCGCCCGACAGTGGATCCTACGAGCAGTACTTC

v_call: TRBV5-1
clone_size: many
j_call: TRBJ2-7
d_call: TRBD2
cdr3_aa: CASSLEGGRPYEQYF
cdr3_nt: TGCGCCAGCAGCTTGGAGGGCGGGAGGCCCTACGAGCAGTACTTC

v_call: TRBV4-1
clone_size: -
j_call: TRBJ2-2
d_call: TRBD2
cdr3_aa: CASSQVAGAGTGELFF
cdr3_nt: TGCGCCAGCAGCCAAGTAGCGGGAGCGGGCACCGGGGAGCTGTTTTTT

v_call: TRBV30
clone_size: many
j_call: TRBJ1-3
d_call: -
cdr3_aa: CAWTGAGRGNTIYF
cdr3_nt: TGTGCCTGGACCGGGGCAGGCCGCGGAAACACCATATATTTT

v_call: TRBV28
clone_size: many
j_call: TRBJ2-3
d_call: TRBD2
cdr3_aa: CASSTSGRAIETDTQYF
cdr3_nt: TGTGCCAGCAGTACTAGCGGGAGGGCCATCGAAACAGATACGCAGTATTTT

v_call: TRBV18
clone_size: few
j_call: TRBJ1-6
d_call: -
cdr3_aa: CASSPYRDYNSPLHF
cdr3_nt: TGTGCCAGCTCACCCTACAGGGACTATAATTCACCCCTCCACTTT

v_call: TRBV12-3/TRBV12-4
clone_size: -
j_call: TRBJ2-1
d_call: -
cdr3_aa: CASSSLPRGEQFF
cdr3_nt: TGTGCCAGCAGTAGTCTCCCCCGGGGTGAGCAGTTCTTC

v_call: TRBV9
clone_size: -
j_call: TRBJ1-1
d_call: TRBD1
cdr3_aa: CASSVTGFSTEAFF
cdr3_nt: TGTGCCAGCAGCGTGACAGGGTTCAGCACTGAAGCTTTCTTT

v_call: TRBV20-1
clone_size: few
j_call: TRBJ2-1
d_call: TRBD2
cdr3_aa: CSAKRDLSYNEQFF
cdr3_nt: TGCAGTGCTAAGCGGGACTTATCCTACAATGAGCAGTTCTTC

v_call: TRBV19
clone_size: many
j_call: TRBJ1-1
d_call: TRBD1
cdr3_aa: CASSTQGHAEAFF
cdr3_nt: TGTGCCAGTAGTACACAGGGGCACGCTGAAGCTTTCTTT

v_call: TRBV18
clone_size: many
j_call: TRBJ1-6
d_call: -
cdr3_aa: CASSPAVGDNSPLHF
cdr3_nt: TGTGCCAGCTCACCCGCTGTGGGGGACAATTCACCCCTCCACTTT

v_call: TRBV6-1
clone_size: many
j_call: TRBJ1-2
d_call: -
cdr3_aa: CASSEMGVSYGYTF
cdr3_nt: TGTGCCAGCAGTGAAATGGGAGTTAGCTATGGCTACACCTTC

v_call: TRBV9
clone_size: -
j_call: TRBJ1-2
d_call: -
cdr3_aa: CASSVDPNYGYTF
cdr3_nt: TGTGCCAGCAGCGTAGACCCCAACTATGGCTACACCTTC

v_call: TRBV10-3
clone_size: -
j_call: TRBJ2-5
d_call: -
cdr3_aa: CATQGAEETQYF
cdr3_nt: TGTGCCACTCAGGGAGCCGAGGAGACCCAGTACTTC

v_call: TRBV20-1
clone_size: -
j_call: TRBJ1-6
d_call: -
cdr3_aa: CSANPEDGNSPLHF
cdr3_nt: TGCAGTGCTAACCCCGAGGACGGGAATTCACCCCTCCACTTT

v_call: TRBV7-9
clone_size: many
j_call: TRBJ2-7
d_call: -
cdr3_aa: CASSLADSQPYEQYF
cdr3_nt: TGTGCCAGCAGCTTAGCGGACAGCCAACCCTACGAGCAGTACTTC

v_call: TRBV3-1
clone_size: many
j_call: TRBJ2-1
d_call: TRBD2
cdr3_aa: CASTPGLAGHEQFF
cdr3_nt: TGTGCCAGCACCCCGGGACTAGCGGGACATGAGCAGTTCTTC

v_call: TRBV2
clone_size: -
j_call: TRBJ2-3
d_call: -
cdr3_aa: CARGRREIADTQYF
cdr3_nt: TGTGCCAGAGGTCGGAGGGAGATTGCAGATACGCAGTATTTT

v_call: TRBV19
clone_size: -
j_call: TRBJ1-6
d_call: TRBD1
cdr3_aa: CASSIGQGENSPLHF
cdr3_nt: TGTGCCAGTAGTATCGGACAGGGGGAGAATTCACCCCTCCACTTT

v_call: TRBV6-6
clone_size: -
j_call: TRBJ2-5
d_call: -
cdr3_aa: CTSSYSGGETQYF
cdr3_nt: TGTACCAGCAGTTACTCGGGGGGCGAGACCCAGTACTTC

v_call: TRBV6-9
clone_size: -
j_call: TRBJ2-2
d_call: -
cdr3_aa: CASSYVGSRELFF
cdr3_nt: TGTGCCAGCAGTTACGTGGGGTCCCGGGAGCTGTTTTTT

v_call: TRBV20-1
clone_size: many
j_call: TRBJ2-5
d_call: -
cdr3_aa: CSVQTGPGTQYF
cdr3_nt: TGCAGTGTCCAGACGGGGCCGGGGACCCAGTACTTC

v_call: TRBV20-1
clone_size: many
j_call: TRBJ2-7
d_call: TRBD2
cdr3_aa: CSARGGRFYEQYF
cdr3_nt: TGCAGTGCTAGAGGCGGGAGGTTTTACGAGCAGTACTTC

v_call: TRBV18
clone_size: many
j_call: TRBJ2-1
d_call: -
cdr3_aa: CASSPPLGISYNEQFF
cdr3_nt: TGTGCCAGCTCACCACCCCTCGGCATCTCCTACAATGAGCAGTTCTTC

v_call: TRBV25-1
clone_size: -
j_call: TRBJ1-1
d_call: -
cdr3_aa: CASSPFKAGNTEAFF
cdr3_nt: TGTGCCAGCAGTCCATTCAAGGCGGGGAACACTGAAGCTTTCTTT

v_call: TRBV2
clone_size: many
j_call: TRBJ2-3
d_call: -
cdr3_aa: CASSDSVTLVSTDTQYF
cdr3_nt: TGTGCCAGCAGTGACTCCGTTACTCTTGTCAGCACAGATACGCAGTATTTT

v_call: TRBV2
clone_size: few
j_call: TRBJ2-1
d_call: -
cdr3_aa: CASNIGRLSEQFF
cdr3_nt: TGTGCCAGCAATATCGGACGCCTGAGTGAGCAGTTCTTC

v_call: TRBV7-2
clone_size: -
j_call: TRBJ2-3
d_call: -
cdr3_aa: CASSLRGGAYTDTQYF
cdr3_nt: TGTGCCAGCAGCTTACGCGGCGGAGCTTACACAGATACGCAGTATTTT

v_call: TRBV28
clone_size: many
j_call: TRBJ2-7
d_call: -
cdr3_aa: CASSLSFEQYF
cdr3_nt: TGTGCCAGCAGTCTGTCTTTCGAGCAGTACTTC

v_call: TRBV20-1
clone_size: many
j_call: TRBJ1-5
d_call: TRBD1
cdr3_aa: CSASQGVGRQPQHF
cdr3_nt: TGCAGTGCTAGTCAGGGGGTCGGTCGTCAGCCCCAGCATTTT

v_call: TRBV9
clone_size: few
j_call: TRBJ2-7
d_call: -
cdr3_aa: CASSPRQTTYEQYF
cdr3_nt: TGTGCCAGCAGCCCCCGGCAGACTACCTACGAGCAGTACTTC

v_call: TRBV20-1
clone_size: few
j_call: TRBJ2-5
d_call: -
cdr3_aa: CSAHRPGGSETQYF
cdr3_nt: TGCAGTGCACATCGGCCTGGCGGGTCAGAGACCCAGTACTTC

v_call: TRBV2
clone_size: few
j_call: TRBJ1-5
d_call: TRBD1
cdr3_aa: CASLDRGDQPQHF
cdr3_nt: TGTGCCAGCCTAGACAGGGGCGACCAGCCCCAGCATTTT

v_call: TRBV6-2/TRBV6-3
clone_size: few
j_call: TRBJ1-5
d_call: -
cdr3_aa: CASSDYLNQPQHF
cdr3_nt: TGTGCCAGCAGTGATTACCTCAATCAGCCCCAGCATTTT

v_call: TRBV29-1
clone_size: -
j_call: TRBJ2-7
d_call: -
cdr3_aa: CSVWEGVYEQYF
cdr3_nt: TGCAGCGTTTGGGAAGGGGTCTACGAGCAGTACTTC

v_call: TRBV5-1
clone_size: -
j_call: TRBJ2-2
d_call: TRBD2
cdr3_aa: CTSRKREAGSIPGELFF
cdr3_nt: TGCACCAGCAGGAAACGGGAGGCAGGGAGTATTCCCGGGGAGCTGTTTTTT

v_call: TRBV5-1
clone_size: many
j_call: TRBJ1-2
d_call: TRBD1
cdr3_aa: CASSVTGATWAVYGYTF
cdr3_nt: TGCGCCAGCAGCGTGACAGGGGCCACTTGGGCTGTCTATGGCTACACCTTC

v_call: TRBV6-1
clone_size: many
j_call: TRBJ2-1
d_call: TRBD2
cdr3_aa: CASRGIAGSSYNEQFF
cdr3_nt: TGTGCCAGCAGAGGAATAGCGGGAAGCTCCTACAATGAGCAGTTCTTC

v_call: TRBV10-3
clone_size: many
j_call: TRBJ2-5
d_call: -
cdr3_aa: CATMGSETQYF
cdr3_nt: TGTGCCACTATGGGGAGCGAGACCCAGTACTTC

v_call: TRBV27
clone_size: -
j_call: TRBJ2-1
d_call: TRBD2
cdr3_aa: CASSFAGGVHEQFF
cdr3_nt: TGTGCCAGCAGTTTTGCGGGAGGGGTCCATGAGCAGTTCTTC

v_call: TRBV10-2
clone_size: few
j_call: TRBJ2-7
d_call: TRBD2
cdr3_aa: CASRRTSDEQYF
cdr3_nt: TGCGCCAGCAGACGTACTAGCGACGAGCAGTACTTC

v_call: TRBV28
clone_size: many
j_call: TRBJ2-7
d_call: TRBD1
cdr3_aa: CASSFMDRSSYEQYF
cdr3_nt: TGTGCCAGCAGTTTTATGGACAGGAGCTCCTACGAGCAGTACTTC

v_call: TRBV20-1
clone_size: many
j_call: TRBJ2-7
d_call: TRBD1
cdr3_aa: CSASADRQGYEQYF
cdr3_nt: TGCAGTGCTTCGGCCGATCGACAGGGTTACGAGCAGTACTTC

v_call: TRBV5-4
clone_size: -
j_call: TRBJ2-3
d_call: -
cdr3_aa: CASRDQGATDTQYF
cdr3_nt: TGTGCCAGCAGAGATCAGGGCGCCACAGATACGCAGTATTTT

v_call: TRBV5-1
clone_size: -
j_call: TRBJ2-4
d_call: -
cdr3_aa: CASSLEGGTLAKNIQYF
cdr3_nt: TGCGCCAGCAGCTTGGAAGGTGGGACCCTAGCCAAAAACATTCAGTACTTC

v_call: TRBV28
clone_size: many
j_call: TRBJ1-2
d_call: -
cdr3_aa: CASSWGGYGYTF
cdr3_nt: TGTGCCAGCAGTTGGGGGGGGTATGGCTACACCTTC

v_call: TRBV30
clone_size: many
j_call: TRBJ1-4
d_call: TRBD1
cdr3_aa: CAWSRDRGPNEKLFF
cdr3_nt: TGTGCCTGGAGTAGGGACAGGGGACCGAATGAAAAACTGTTTTTT

v_call: TRBV12-3/TRBV12-4
clone_size: -
j_call: TRBJ2-1
d_call: TRBD2
cdr3_aa: CASRDLRAGGPPFF
cdr3_nt: TGTGCCAGCAGGGACCTCAGAGCGGGAGGGCCCCCGTTCTTC

v_call: TRBV7-6
clone_size: many
j_call: TRBJ2-7
d_call: TRBD1
cdr3_aa: CASSLGQGAGYEQYF
cdr3_nt: TGTGCCAGCAGCTTAGGACAGGGGGCGGGCTACGAGCAGTACTTC